Shown below are 14 T cell receptor beta chains from a single sample sequenced in a study of blood T cell repertoires in COVID-19. This table comes from immunoSEQ multiplex PCR, and its TCRdb copy is limited to in-frame clones, with some not included. The sample has 310,000 or so clones, approximately 90% seen once. Sequencing was carried out using peripheral blood. These TCRs come from a woman between 45 and 60 years old who had recovered from COVID-19.

The chain links TRBV7-2 to TRBJ2-1, with D perhaps TRBD1 (5 bases). The CDR3 covers 13 residues. Germline CDR1 is SGHTA and CDR2 is FQGNSA. The germline V and J ends were trimmed by 6 bases and 9 bases, with 15 bases remaining between them. CDR3 DNA: TGTGCCAGCAGTCCGACAGTAGTGTTTGAGCAGTTCTTC. Translated, it gives CASSPTVVFEQFF.

V is TRBV5-1 and J is TRBJ2-1; TRBD2 agrees at 9 bases. The ends lost 1 base at V and 5 bases at J; junction bases unmatched: 4. Germline CDR1 reads SGHRS; CDR2 reads YFSETQ. The length of the CDR3 is 15 residues. The CDR3 loop reads CASSLQAGGNNEQFF. For the CDR3, the DNA is TGCGCCAGCAGCTTGCAAGCGGGGGGAAACAATGAGCAGTTCTTC.

V and J are TRBV6-2 or TRBV6-3 and TRBJ2-3; 8 positions agree with TRBD2. Looked up from germline, CDR1 is MNHEY and CDR2 is SVGEGT. The CDR3 contains 16 residues. The trim removed 0 bases at V and 2 bases at J, leaving 4 bases unmatched. DNA of the CDR3: TGTGCCAGCAGTTACTCCTGGCGGGGGGCCACAGATACGCAGTATTTT. Translation: CASSYSWRGATDTQYF.

The chain combines TRBV6-1 with TRBJ1-1, with a possible D match to TRBD1 (5 bases). CDR3 length: 16 amino acids. Germline CDR1 and CDR2: MNHNS and SASEGT. V was trimmed by 3 bases and J by 5 bases, leaving 19 bases between them. The CDR3 loop is CASSDLAGWGETEAFF. CDR3 bases: TGTGCCAGCAGTGACTTGGCAGGGTGGGGTGAGACTGAAGCTTTCTTT.

V gene TRBV7-2 combines with J gene TRBJ2-7; TRBD1 agrees at 10 bases. The CDR3 is 14 amino acids. Trimming cost V 3 bases and J 2 bases; bases outside gene matches: 1. Germline CDR1 reads SGHTA; CDR2 reads FQGNSA. The CDR3 DNA reads TGTGCCAGCAGCTTGGACAGGGGGGCCTACGAGCAGTACTTC. Its translation is CASSLDRGAYEQYF. Variable domain in full (rest from reference TRBV7-2 and TRBJ2-7): GAGVSQSPSNKVTEKGKDVELRCDPISGHTALYWYRQSLGQGLEFLIYFQGNSAPDKSGLPSDRFSAERTGGSVSTLTIQRTQQEDSAVYLCASSLDRGAYEQYFGPGTRLTVT.

The chain couples TRBV5-1 to TRBJ1-2; D is unclear. Trimming cost V 4 bases and J 4 bases, with 17 bases left between them. CDR1 is SGHRS and CDR2 is YFSETQ in the germline V gene. The CDR3 consists of 15 residues. The CDR3 sequence is CASSPKSVTGYGYTF. CDR3 sequence (DNA): TGCGCCAGCAGCCCAAAGTCGGTCACGGGCTATGGCTACACCTTC.

This sequence joins TRBV9 and TRBJ1-5; no reliable D call. V shed 0 bases and J shed 6 bases, with 13 bases lying between them. CDR3 length equals 15 residues. In germline, CDR1 is SGDLS, CDR2 YYNGEE. This chain's CDR3 is CASSVGPGSGQPQHF. CDR3 bases: TGTGCCAGCAGCGTAGGCCCCGGGTCTGGTCAGCCCCAGCATTTT.

The chain is built from TRBV5-6 and TRBJ2-2; 12 bases fit TRBD1. This CDR3 is built from 15 residues. CDR1 and CDR2 (germline): SGHDT, YYEEEE. V dropped 4 bases and J dropped 7; count of bases not matched to a gene: 5. CDR3 nucleotide sequence: TGTGCCAGCAGCGGGGACAGGGGGCGAATCGGGGAGCTGTTTTTT. This codes for CASSGDRGRIGELFF.

The chain recombines TRBV2 with TRBJ1-6; no definite D call. Trimming shortened V by 6 bases and J by 4 bases, and 10 bases separated the two germline ends. This CDR3 is built from 14 residues. Germline CDR1 SNHLY, CDR2 FYNNEI. The CDR3 sequence: CASRTGTYNSPLHF. Written as DNA, the CDR3 is TGTGCCAGCAGGACGGGAACTTATAATTCACCCCTCCACTTT.

The genes are TRBV15 and TRBJ1-2; no clear D gene. CDR1 and CDR2 (germline): LNHNV, YYDKDF (reference sequence). Trimming shortened V by 0 bases and J by 6 bases, and 17 bases separated the two germline ends. The CDR3 loop spans 16 amino acids. The CDR3 sequence is CATSRDFVEGVNGYTF. CDR3 bases: TGTGCCACCAGCAGAGATTTTGTTGAGGGAGTGAATGGCTACACCTTC.

This chain connects TRBV7-6 to TRBJ2-4, with 11 bases that match TRBD1. V lost 3 bases to trimming and J lost 0 bases; unmatched junction nucleotides: 7. CDR1 is SGHVS and CDR2 is FNYEAQ in the germline V gene. The CDR3 extends over 18 amino acids. The DNA for the CDR3 is TGTGCCAGCAGCTTGGCCCCGGACAGGGGGCTAGCCAAAAACATTCAGTACTTC. It specifies CASSLAPDRGLAKNIQYF.

The chain recombines TRBV2 with TRBJ2-7, with TRBD1 matching 8 bases. The germline gives CDR1 SNHLY, CDR2 FYNNEI. V shed 6 bases, J shed 3 bases, and the junction held 4 bases outside the gene matches. The CDR3 is 13 residues long. The CDR3 nucleotides are TGTGCCAGCAGAGAGACAGGGGTCTACGAGCAGTACTTC. It specifies CASRETGVYEQYF.

This chain joins TRBV9 and TRBJ2-7; possibly TRBD1 for D (5 bases). Germline V gene sequence: CDR1 SGDLS, CDR2 YYNGEE. Trimming took 4 bases from V and 5 from J, leaving 19 bases between them. This CDR3 comprises 15 residues. The chain's CDR3 is CASSPSRRARDEQYF. CDR3 bases: TGTGCCAGCAGCCCCTCCCGCAGGGCTAGGGACGAGCAGTACTTC. The full variable domain, rest sourced from reference TRBV9 and TRBJ2-7, is DSGVTQTPKHLITATGQRVTLRCSPRSGDLSVYWYQQSLDQGLQFLIQYYNGEERAKGNILERFSAQQFPDLHSELNLSSLELGDSALYFCASSPSRRARDEQYFGPGTRLTVT.

The gene calls are TRBV6-5 and TRBJ2-7; the match to TRBD1 covers 7 bases. Germline CDR1 and CDR2: MNHEY and SVGAGI. This CDR3 contains 15 residues. The ends lost 5 bases at V and 5 bases at J; junction bases unmatched: 12. CDR3 bases: TGTGCCAGCAGTAACAGACAGGGTACTTCCCACGAGCAGTACTTC. Translated: CASSNRQGTSHEQYF.